This is a list of T cell receptor beta chains from one sample in a study of cytomegalovirus exposure and HLA in healthy donors. The data were produced by immunoSEQ multiplex PCR, yet TCRdb's version contains in-frame clones alone and is incomplete. The table includes under 85,000 clones, over 75% detected once. The specimen sequenced was PBMCs. Source of these receptors: a woman in her 30s in good health and CMV-seronegative. CDR3s include the opening cysteine and the closing phenylalanine or tryptophan. Fields, in order: D gene, clone size, J gene, V gene, CDR3 DNA, CDR3 protein. A D gene is named only where the DNA matches it firmly. Only part of the rows carry a size: once, few, many, or a class if the clone is expanded.

D: TRBD2; size: -; J: TRBJ2-2; V: TRBV4-1; DNA: TGCGCCAGCAGCAAGGGACTAGCGACCACCGGGGAGCTGTTTTTT; CDR3: CASSKGLATTGELFF
D: -; size: -; J: TRBJ1-5; V: TRBV28; DNA: TGTGCCAGCGCGTATAGCAATCAGCCCCAGCATTTT; CDR3: CASAYSNQPQHF
D: -; size: -; J: TRBJ2-1; V: TRBV20-1; DNA: TGCAGTGCTCAACAGGGCAATGAGCAGTTCTTC; CDR3: CSAQQGNEQFF
D: TRBD1; size: -; J: TRBJ1-1; V: TRBV29-1; DNA: TGCAGCGTTGAACGACAGGGAATCACTGAAGCTTTCTTT; CDR3: CSVERQGITEAFF
D: TRBD1; size: -; J: TRBJ2-7; V: TRBV6-6; DNA: TGTGCCAGCAGTTACTCTGGGACAGGGGGGAACGAGCAGTACTTC; CDR3: CASSYSGTGGNEQYF
D: -; size: once; J: TRBJ1-1; V: TRBV9; DNA: TGTGCCAGCAGCGTAGAAGGGGGGGGAGCTTTCTTT; CDR3: CASSVEGGGAFF
D: -; size: once; J: TRBJ2-7; V: TRBV5-6; DNA: TGTGCCAGCAGCCCCGGGACACCTTCCTACGAGCAGTACTTC; CDR3: CASSPGTPSYEQYF
D: -; size: -; J: TRBJ1-6; V: TRBV30; DNA: TGTGCCTGGAATCAGGGCGGGAGATCACCCCTCCACTTT; CDR3: CAWNQGGRSPLHF
D: TRBD1; size: -; J: TRBJ1-3; V: TRBV16; DNA: TGTGCCAGCAGCCTCGACAGGGGAGCTGGAAACACCATATATTTT; CDR3: CASSLDRGAGNTIYF
D: -; size: -; J: TRBJ1-2; V: TRBV7-2; DNA: TGTGCCAGCAGCCTAATGACAGCGTCTAACTATGGCTACACCTTC; CDR3: CASSLMTASNYGYTF
D: TRBD1; size: -; J: TRBJ2-1; V: TRBV16; DNA: TGTGCCAGCAGCCAGGGGACAGGGGTGGATGAGCAGTTCTTC; CDR3: CASSQGTGVDEQFF
D: -; size: -; J: TRBJ1-1; V: TRBV6-5; DNA: TGTGCCAGCAGTTTTACAGGGAACACTGAAGCTTTCTTT; CDR3: CASSFTGNTEAFF
D: -; size: -; J: TRBJ1-1; V: TRBV7-8; DNA: TGTGCCAGCAGCGAGAGGATTTATAGGACAGCTAACATGAACACTGAAGCTTTCTTT; CDR3: CASSERIYRTANMNTEAFF
D: TRBD1; size: -; J: TRBJ1-5; V: TRBV6-1; DNA: TGTGCCAGCAGTGAAGTCACAGGGGGGAATCAGCCCCAGCATTTT; CDR3: CASSEVTGGNQPQHF
D: -; size: -; J: TRBJ2-7; V: TRBV7-9; DNA: TGTGCCAGCAGCTTAGCGGGAGTTTGGTACGAGCAGTACTTC; CDR3: CASSLAGVWYEQYF
D: -; size: -; J: TRBJ1-1; V: TRBV6-4; DNA: TGTGCCAGCAGTGACAGCGCAGCGAACACTGAAGCTTTCTTT; CDR3: CASSDSAANTEAFF
D: -; size: -; J: TRBJ2-1; V: TRBV30; DNA: TGTGCCTGGAGTGTACAGGGTGAGCAGTTCTTC; CDR3: CAWSVQGEQFF
D: -; size: -; J: TRBJ2-2; V: TRBV9; DNA: TGTGCCAGCAGCGTAGCTAGTCTCGGGGAGCTGTTTTTT; CDR3: CASSVASLGELFF
D: -; size: -; J: TRBJ1-5; V: TRBV30; DNA: TGTGCCTGGAGCCTCGCTAGAAATCAGCCCCAGCATTTT; CDR3: CAWSLARNQPQHF
D: -; size: -; J: TRBJ2-7; V: TRBV30; DNA: TGTGCCTGGAGTGAGGGGAACCACGAGCAGTACTTC; CDR3: CAWSEGNHEQYF
D: TRBD1; size: -; J: TRBJ2-7; V: TRBV6-5; DNA: TGTGCCAGCGGGGACAGGGGTTACGAGCAGTACTTC; CDR3: CASGDRGYEQYF
D: TRBD1; size: -; J: TRBJ1-1; V: TRBV6-5; DNA: TGTGCCACCGGGACAGGGGGCTGGACTGAAGCTTTCTTT; CDR3: CATGTGGWTEAFF
D: -; size: -; J: TRBJ1-3; V: TRBV4-1; DNA: TGCGCCAGCAGCCAACCGATCACAGAAGGATTTGGAAACACCATATATTTT; CDR3: CASSQPITEGFGNTIYF
D: TRBD1; size: -; J: TRBJ1-4; V: TRBV28; DNA: TGTGCCAGCAGTCTTTCAAGGGGGCTTGACGAAAAACTGTTTTTT; CDR3: CASSLSRGLDEKLFF
D: -; size: -; J: TRBJ2-7; V: TRBV5-1; DNA: TGCGCCAGCAGCTTGGCAACAGGGAGTTCCTACGAGCAGTACTTC; CDR3: CASSLATGSSYEQYF
D: TRBD2; size: few; J: TRBJ2-7; V: TRBV10-2; DNA: TGCGCCAGCCTTTCTAGCGGGGGCTACGAGCAGTACTTC; CDR3: CASLSSGGYEQYF
D: -; size: -; J: TRBJ2-2; V: TRBV10-3; DNA: TGTGCCATCAGTGATCTGCAGGGCGGCACCGGGGAGCTGTTTTTT; CDR3: CAISDLQGGTGELFF
D: -; size: -; J: TRBJ1-3; V: TRBV10-3; DNA: TGTGCCATCATGAGGGCGGAGAGGAGGAACACCATATATTTT; CDR3: CAIMRAERRNTIYF
D: TRBD1; size: -; J: TRBJ2-3; V: TRBV28; DNA: TGTGCCAGCAGTTGGAGAGGGGGCGGCACAGATACGCAGTATTTT; CDR3: CASSWRGGGTDTQYF
D: -; size: -; J: TRBJ1-1; V: TRBV4-1; DNA: TGCGCCAGCAGCCAATTAACAGGGTTTCGGAACACTGAAGCTTTCTTT; CDR3: CASSQLTGFRNTEAFF
D: -; size: -; J: TRBJ2-2; V: TRBV19; DNA: TGTGCCAGTAGTCCTGCTTCCGCCAGGGGCCCTCTGAACACCGGGGAGCTGTTTTTT; CDR3: CASSPASARGPLNTGELFF
D: -; size: -; J: TRBJ1-2; V: TRBV4-1; DNA: TGCGCCAGCAGCCAAGATCCCACAGGCCCCTATGGCTACACCTTC; CDR3: CASSQDPTGPYGYTF
D: -; size: -; J: TRBJ1-6; V: TRBV30; DNA: TGTGCCTGGGGGGCTCTCAAGGCGGCTTATAATTCACCCCTCCACTTT; CDR3: CAWGALKAAYNSPLHF
D: TRBD1; size: -; J: TRBJ1-6; V: TRBV2; DNA: TGTGCCAGCAGTCGGGACAGGGGGGATTCACCCCTCCACTTT; CDR3: CASSRDRGDSPLHF
D: TRBD1; size: -; J: TRBJ1-2; V: TRBV6-6; DNA: TGTGCCAGCAGCGACCCTATGACAGGGGAAGGCTACACCTTC; CDR3: CASSDPMTGEGYTF
D: TRBD2; size: -; J: TRBJ2-5; V: TRBV7-3; DNA: TGTGCCAGCAGCCCCCACCCGGGGGGTAAGGAGACCCAGTACTTC; CDR3: CASSPHPGGKETQYF
D: TRBD1; size: few; J: TRBJ1-5; V: TRBV15; DNA: TGTGCCACCAGCAGAGGGAGGGACAGGCCTCCTCAGTTCCAGCATTTT; CDR3: CATSRGRDRPPQFQHF